The T cell receptor (beta chain) described here comes from a study of T cells in women clearing cervical HPV infection. Study-wide background: Women with histologically confirmed HPV16-related CIN3 or worse, 2 with invasive cancer, served as cases. Case blood was drawn a median about 23 weeks after lesion detection. The study, taken as a whole, reports: Richness differences could reflect unmeasured T-cell content per sample.

The V end lost 2 bases, the J end lost 0 bases, and 16 bases lay between the germline ends. Per the germline V gene, CDR1 is DFQATT and CDR2 is SNEGSKA (reference sequence). The CDR3 runs to 16 residues. For this clone: Its antigen is not identified. The read terminates 3 residues before the CDR3 end, so the remaining end is supplied by the germline J gene.

Here immunoSEQ multiplex PCR was the method, and the copy in TCRdb shows in-frame clones only, minus some. The sample table sets out about 40,000 clones. MY09/MY11 PCR detected cervical HPV DNA; dot-blot assigned genotypes. Sequencing used blood buffy coat. This TCR came from a woman between 18 and 70 years old with a cervical HPV16 infection that either progressed to CIN3+ or cleared (not recorded which). The rearrangement links TRBV20-1 to TRBJ1-2; D possibly corresponds to TRBD1 (5 bases). The part of the CDR3 DNA that was read is TGCAGTGCTAGAATCAGATCGTCACAGGCTAACTATGGC. Translating gives CSARIRSSQANYG. In full, the CDR3 reads CSARIRSSQANYGYTF.